This TCR beta chain was retrieved from a study of blood T cells in healthy people across ages. Germline CDR1 reads MGHDK; CDR2 reads SYGVNS. V was pared by 6 bases and J by 2 bases, with 7 bases between. The CDR3 length is 12 residues. Points from the study as a whole: Long-lived donors had more naive CD4+ cells and higher diversity than aged donors. Any conclusive comparison of naive versus antigen-experienced cells was prevented by using unsorted PBMCs.

About this clonotype: Antigen: not known.

A sample-barcoded 5' primer and a J-beta primer mix were used in a second PCR of about 7 to 12 cycles. TCRdb fed the 5' RACE reads into MiXCR, producing one record per CDR3 protein. The sample shows 1.5 million to 2 million distinct CDR3 sequences, around half of them seen only once. The sequenced sample was blood. The chain has TRBV25-1 and TRBJ1-2, with D uncertain. This clonotype originated in a woman aged 40 to 55 in good health. The CDR3 nucleotides are TGTGCCAGCAGAGGGTACAACTATGGCTACACCTTC. Translated: CASRGYNYGYTF.